The TCR beta chain under discussion was sequenced for a study of PD-1 blockade in classical Hodgkin lymphoma. The wider study: Treatment was intravenous nivolumab, 3 mg/kg every 2 weeks, until progression.

This clone was detected only once. Its antigen is currently unknown. In every patient, relapse followed autologous stem cell transplantation, while exposure to brentuximab vedotin differed. Patients had relapsed/refractory classical Hodgkin lymphoma with complete response, partial response or progressive disease as best response. General study points: Nivolumab initiation under 1 year post-ASCT meant exclusion. Diversity in CD4+ TCRs, unlike that measured in CD8+ TCRs, had risen significantly by C4D1.

Trimming removed 4 bases at V and 3 bases at J, with 21 bases between. From germline, CDR1 is SGDLS and CDR2 YYNGEE. The CDR3 has 17 residues. Assay used: immunoSEQ multiplex PCR; TCRdb lists only in-frame clones, some missing. The sample yields 40,000 to 55,000 clones, almost 90% seen once. This sequence originates from a human donor with classical Hodgkin lymphoma. The gene calls are TRBV9 and TRBJ2-3, with D maybe TRBD2 (5 bases). The source was peripheral blood mononuclear cells (PBMCs), collected at baseline. CDR3 nucleotide sequence: TGTGCCAGCAGCTTAATACAAGGGAGAGGGCCGACAGATACGCAGTATTTT. Protein: CASSLIQGRGPTDTQYF.